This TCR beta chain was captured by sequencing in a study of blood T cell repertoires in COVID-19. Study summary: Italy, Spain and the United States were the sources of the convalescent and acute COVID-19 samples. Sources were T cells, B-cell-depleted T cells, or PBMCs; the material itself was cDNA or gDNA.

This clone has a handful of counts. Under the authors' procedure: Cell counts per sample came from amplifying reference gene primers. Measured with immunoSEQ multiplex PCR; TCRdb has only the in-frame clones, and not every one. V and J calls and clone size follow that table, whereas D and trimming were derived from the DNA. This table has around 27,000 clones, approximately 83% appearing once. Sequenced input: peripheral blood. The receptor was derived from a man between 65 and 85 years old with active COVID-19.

The CDR3 region has the DNA TGTGCCAGTAGTAGGGGCCTCACGAAACAAGAGACCCAGTACTTC. This encodes CASSRGLTKQETQYF. The chain uses TRBV19 and TRBJ2-5, with D perhaps matching TRBD1 (5 bases). The CDR3 has 15 amino acids. Trimming took off 4 bases at V and 2 bases at J, with 14 bases between the two ends. The germline gives CDR1 LNHDA, CDR2 SQIVND (reference sequence).